This T cell receptor beta chain was sequenced during a study of monozygotic twins with inflammatory bowel disease. This CDR3 spans 17 amino acids. Germline-derived CDR1 and CDR2 are MNHEY and SVGAGI. TCRdb re-called the 5' RACE reads and catalogs CDR3 proteins one per entry, DNA excluded. This repertoire comprises just over 300,000 distinct CDR3 sequences; its ten largest clones make up 5% to 6%. The chain links TRBV6-5 to TRBJ2-3; TCRdb indicates TRBD2, and absent DNA this call remains unverified. The sequenced sample was blood. The sequence was collected from a human donor with ulcerative colitis or Crohn's disease, or a healthy co-twin of an affected twin (not recorded which). The CDR3 reads CASSFFPSGGTADTQYF.